The 23 T cell receptor beta chains reported below all come from one sample, sequenced in a study of PD-L1 blockade in urothelial cancer. Time point given: pretreatment peripheral blood. The data were produced by immunoSEQ multiplex PCR, yet TCRdb's version contains in-frame clones alone and is incomplete. The table includes tens of thousands of clones, almost 90% detected once. This material consisted of PBMCs, taken around atezolizumab (anti-PD-L1) treatment. The origin of the receptors is a man between 60 and 75 years old with urothelial cancer.

V gene TRBV6-5 combines with J gene TRBJ1-2; D is unclear. Germline CDR1 MNHEY, CDR2 SVGAGI. CDR3 size: 13 residues. With 5 bases removed from V and 4 bases from J, the gap between germline ends came to 11 bases. In nucleotides, the CDR3 is TGTGCCAGCAGTAGGGAGGGTTTCTATGGCTACACCTTC. Translating gives CASSREGFYGYTF.

The rearrangement joins TRBV7-3 to TRBJ2-6; TRBD1 matches at 7 bases. In germline, CDR1 is SGHTA, CDR2 FQGTGA. The trim removed 1 base at V and 0 bases at J, leaving 6 bases unmatched. This CDR3 comprises 18 residues. The CDR3, as DNA: TGTGCCAGCAGCTTAATGGGGACAGATAACTCTGGGGCCAACGTCCTGACTTTC. Protein product: CASSLMGTDNSGANVLTF.

V and J are TRBV6-5 and TRBJ2-1; possible D gene TRBD2, 6 bases. Trimming pared 2 bases from V and 0 bases from J, leaving 8 bases between. The germline gives CDR1 MNHEY, CDR2 SVGAGI. The CDR3 spans 15 residues. The CDR3 region has the DNA TGTGCCAGCAGTTACAGCGGGCCCTCCTACAATGAGCAGTTCTTC. This translates into CASSYSGPSYNEQFF.

The V and J genes are TRBV7-2 and TRBJ2-2, with D uncertain. The CDR3 is 13 residues long. V dropped 4 bases and J dropped 7 bases, with 10 bases sitting between them. Looked up from germline, CDR1 is SGHTA and CDR2 is FQGNSA. The DNA of the CDR3 is TGTGCCAGCAGCTCTAGTAAGGACGGGGAGCTGTTTTTT. Amino acid sequence: CASSSSKDGELFF.

The CDR3 sequence is CASSIVGRTGDGYTF. CDR3 DNA: TGTGCCAGTAGTATAGTGGGTCGGACAGGGGATGGCTACACCTTC. The chain combines TRBV19 with TRBJ1-2; 9 bases fit TRBD1. The CDR3 runs to 15 residues. In germline, CDR1 is LNHDA, CDR2 SQIVND (reference sequence). V lost 1 base to trimming and J lost 6 bases; unmatched junction nucleotides: 6. Combining the CDR3 with reference TRBV19 and TRBJ1-2 gives the whole variable domain DGGITQSPKYLFRKEGQNVTLSCEQNLNHDAMYWYRQDPGQGLRLIYYSQIVNDFQKGDIAEGYSVSREKKESFPLTVTSAQKNPTAFYLCASSIVGRTGDGYTFGSGTRLTVV.

The chain links TRBV6-5 to TRBJ1-1; the D is unclear. This CDR3 has 12 residues. The V end was cut by 5 bases, the J end by 6 bases, with 10 bases between. Germline V gene lookup returns CDR1 MNHEY and CDR2 SVGAGI. The CDR3, as DNA: TGTGCCAGCAGTCAAACGACATCTGAAGCTTTCTTT. This encodes CASSQTTSEAFF.

The genes are TRBV28 and TRBJ2-3; 11 nucleotides align to TRBD2. The CDR3 extends over 15 amino acids. Germline V lookup: CDR1 MDHEN, CDR2 SYDVKM. V trimming: 9 bases; J trimming: 2 bases; junction bases outside the gene matches: 7. CDR3 amino acids: CASYLAGGPTDTQYF. The CDR3 nucleotides read TGTGCCAGTTACCTAGCGGGAGGTCCCACAGATACGCAGTATTTT.

V and J are TRBV6-6 and TRBJ2-5, with D perhaps TRBD2 (7 bases). Between the trimmed V and J ends, which lost 2 bases and 5 bases, there was a span of 12 bases. This CDR3 has 14 residues. Germline CDR1 is MNHNY and CDR2 is SVGAGI (reference sequence). This chain's CDR3 is CASSYPGGEETQYF. For the CDR3, the DNA is TGTGCCAGCAGTTACCCGGGGGGCGAGGAGACCCAGTACTTC.

The V call is TRBV7-2, the J call TRBJ1-4; no clear D. From germline, CDR1 is SGHTA and CDR2 FQGNSA. The germline V and J ends were trimmed by 5 bases and 6 bases, with 13 bases remaining between them. The CDR3 length is 14 residues. The CDR3: CASSPSRGYEKLFF. As DNA, the CDR3 is TGTGCCAGCAGCCCCTCCCGGGGTTATGAAAAACTGTTTTTT.

The genes are TRBV10-3 and TRBJ1-1; D not certain. Germline loops: CDR1 ENHRY, CDR2 SYGVKD. V was cut by 10 bases and J by 1 base, with 13 bases left in between. The CDR3 has 13 residues. CDR3 DNA sequence: TGTGCCACCACCCCCCAGCGGAACACTGAAGCTTTCTTT. Translating it yields CATTPQRNTEAFF.

The chain couples TRBV19 to TRBJ2-1, with TRBD2 matching 11 bases. The CDR3 spans 16 residues. Germline V gene sequence: CDR1 LNHDA, CDR2 SQIVND (reference sequence). V trimming: 5 bases; J trimming: 3 bases; junction bases outside the gene matches: 6. CDR3 loop: CASSSSLAGGYNEQFF. In DNA, the CDR3 is TGTGCCAGTAGTTCCTCCCTAGCGGGGGGCTACAATGAGCAGTTCTTC. Complete variable domain (other parts from reference TRBV19 and TRBJ2-1): DGGITQSPKYLFRKEGQNVTLSCEQNLNHDAMYWYRQDPGQGLRLIYYSQIVNDFQKGDIAEGYSVSREKKESFPLTVTSAQKNPTAFYLCASSSSLAGGYNEQFFGPGTRLTVL.

The chain is built from TRBV7-2 and TRBJ1-1; no clear D gene. Germline CDR1 SGHTA, CDR2 FQGNSA. This CDR3 is 11 amino acids long. Trimming removed 5 bases at V and 8 bases at J, with 9 bases between. CDR3 DNA sequence: TGTGCCAGCAGCCCGAAAGCGGAAGCTTTCTTT. As protein: CASSPKAEAFF.

The chain recombines TRBV28 with TRBJ1-3; D is uncertain. The germline gives CDR1 MDHEN, CDR2 SYDVKM. CDR3 size: 17 residues. The V end was cut by 8 bases, the J end by 0 bases, with 20 bases between. DNA of the CDR3: TGTGCCAGCCTAGAACTGGAAGGCCGACGCTCTGGAAACACCATATATTTT. This gives the protein CASLELEGRRSGNTIYF. The entire variable domain, with the rest obtained from reference TRBV28 and TRBJ1-3, is as follows: DVKVTQSSRYLVKRTGEKVFLECVQDMDHENMFWYRQDPGLGLRLIYFSYDVKMKEKGDIPEGYSVSREKKERFSLILESASTNQTSMYLCASLELEGRRSGNTIYFGEGSWLTVV.

V and J are TRBV7-2 and TRBJ2-2, with TRBD2 matching over 11 bases. Germline V gene data show CDR1 as SGHTA and CDR2 as FQGNSA. After removal of 2 bases from V and 6 bases from J, the junction contained 11 bases not matched to a gene. The CDR3 spans 18 residues. CDR3 coding DNA: TGTGCCAGCAGCTTACGGTCTCTAGCGGGAGGTCCCCCCGGGGAGCTGTTTTTT. Translating it yields CASSLRSLAGGPPGELFF. Combining the CDR3 with reference TRBV7-2 and TRBJ2-2 gives the whole variable domain GAGVSQSPSNKVTEKGKDVELRCDPISGHTALYWYRQSLGQGLEFLIYFQGNSAPDKSGLPSDRFSAERTGGSVSTLTIQRTQQEDSAVYLCASSLRSLAGGPPGELFFGEGSRLTVL.

The chain recombines TRBV2 with TRBJ1-1; 7 bases map to TRBD1. Trimming took 6 bases from V and 0 from J; bases not matched to a gene: 7. The CDR3 totals 15 residues. From germline, CDR1 is SNHLY and CDR2 FYNNEI. Written as DNA, the CDR3 is TGTGCCAGCAGGTTCAAACAGGGGATGAACACTGAAGCTTTCTTT. Protein sequence: CASRFKQGMNTEAFF.

V is TRBV25-1 and J is TRBJ2-6, with a tentative D call TRBD1 (6 bases). V was pared by 11 bases and J by 1 base, with 9 bases between. In germline, CDR1 is MGHDK, CDR2 SYGVNS. This CDR3 has 13 amino acids. DNA of the CDR3: TGTGCCGGCGGACAGTCTGGGGCCAACGTCCTGACTTTC. Its translation: CAGGQSGANVLTF.

There are a few counts of this clone. The rearrangement uses TRBV7-2 and TRBJ2-7, with D unclear. V was trimmed by 1 base and J by 0 bases, leaving 10 bases between them. Germline V gene data show CDR1 as SGHTA and CDR2 as FQGNSA. The CDR3 contains 15 residues. The CDR3 region is CASSLVAESSYEQYF. DNA of the CDR3: TGTGCCAGCAGCTTAGTGGCGGAGAGCTCCTACGAGCAGTACTTC.

The chain is built from TRBV6-5 and TRBJ2-1; no firm D call. CDR1 is MNHEY, CDR2 SVGAGI, per germline. The CDR3 sequence is 13 residues long. Trimming removed 6 bases from V and 9 bases from J, with 15 bases in between. CDR3 protein: CASSRSPQSEQFF. Written as DNA, the CDR3 is TGTGCCAGCAGCAGATCCCCGCAAAGTGAGCAGTTCTTC.

The rearrangement joins TRBV5-1 to TRBJ2-5; a weak D match, TRBD2 (6 bases). Per germline, CDR1 SGHRS and CDR2 YFSETQ. CDR3 size: 16 residues. Trimming left V 1 base short and J 2 bases short, with 15 bases between. CDR3 sequence: CASSLSVGTEQETQYF. The CDR3 nucleotides are TGCGCCAGCAGCTTGTCTGTTGGGACTGAGCAAGAGACCCAGTACTTC.

V gene TRBV5-4 combines with J gene TRBJ2-5, with D possibly matching TRBD1 (6 bases). V lost 2 bases and J lost 5, with 13 bases in between. CDR3 length: 14 amino acids. Germline CDR1 is SGHNT and CDR2 is YYREEE (reference sequence). The CDR3 spells CASSLGQGLETQYF. DNA for the CDR3: TGTGCCAGCAGCTTAGGGCAGGGGTTGGAGACCCAGTACTTC.

This rearrangement joins TRBV7-9 to TRBJ2-3, with a weak D call TRBD2 (6 bases). The CDR3 has 14 residues. Germline assignment: CDR1 SEHNR and CDR2 FQNEAQ (reference sequence). The V and J ends lost 5 bases and 0 bases respectively, with 9 bases between them. CDR3 sequence (DNA): TGTGCCAGCAGCCAAGGGACTAGCACAGATACGCAGTATTTT. Its protein is CASSQGTSTDTQYF.

This sequence joins TRBV4-2 and TRBJ2-7; 8 bases agree with TRBD1. The CDR3 runs 14 residues. Germline V gene data show CDR1 as LGHNA and CDR2 as YNFKEQ. The V gene end was trimmed by 6 bases and the J gene end by 2 bases; junction bases not matched to a gene: 6. The CDR3 spells CASSPTGVTYEQYF. The CDR3 DNA reads as TGTGCCAGCAGTCCGACAGGGGTAACCTACGAGCAGTACTTC.

The V and J genes are TRBV25-1 and TRBJ1-2; 7 bases fit TRBD1. The J segment lost 7 bases and the V segment lost 6 bases, leaving 5 bases of the junction unmatched. This CDR3 has 12 residues. Germline loops: CDR1 MGHDK, CDR2 SYGVNS. The CDR3: CASRRQGSGYTF. CDR3 bases: TGTGCCAGCAGAAGACAGGGCTCTGGCTACACCTTC.